The 17 T cell receptor beta chains reported below all come from one sample, sequenced in a study of OX40 agonist ivuxolimab in advanced cancers. Libraries were prepared by immunoSEQ multiplex PCR; TCRdb keeps only in-frame clonotypes and omits some of them. This table has 55,000 to 90,000 clones, around nine tenths appearing once. Sequences were derived from CD4+ or CD8+ T cells sorted from blood, sampled in a trial of the OX40 agonist ivuxolimab. The receptors derive from an adult with an advanced solid tumor such as melanoma, head and neck, liver or kidney cancer.

This clone was recorded a few times. The rearrangement joins TRBV2 to TRBJ2-7; 8 bases are shared with TRBD2. CDR3 length: 17 amino acids. CDR1 is SNHLY, CDR2 FYNNEI, per germline. V shed 8 bases and J 0 bases; nucleotides not matched to a gene: 15. The DNA for the CDR3 is TGTGCCAGCCTCCGATCATTTACTAGCGGAAGCTCCTACGAGCAGTACTTC. It yields the protein CASLRSFTSGSSYEQYF.

This chain uses TRBV7-2 with TRBJ2-7, with D tentatively TRBD1 (6 bases). The CDR3 spans 14 residues. CDR1 SGHTA and CDR2 FQGNSA come from the germline V gene. With 4 bases removed from V and 3 bases from J, the gap between germline ends came to 13 bases. The CDR3 bases are TGTGCCAGCAGCTCAACACAGGGTCGCTACGAGCAGTACTTC. It encodes CASSSTQGRYEQYF.

The chain has TRBV28 and TRBJ2-2; D unresolved. Trimming cost V 7 bases and J 2 bases, with 5 bases left between them. The length of the CDR3 is 12 residues. From germline, CDR1 is MDHEN and CDR2 SYDVKM. DNA for the CDR3: TGTGCCAGCACCATCAACACCGGGGAGCTGTTTTTT. Translating it yields CASTINTGELFF.

The chain carries TRBV5-6 and TRBJ2-6; 9 bases are a match to TRBD1. Trimming at V came to 4 bases and at J to 3 bases, leaving 5 bases not matched to a gene. This CDR3 is 16 amino acids long. The germline gives CDR1 SGHDT, CDR2 YYEEEE. CDR3 region: CASSLTGGDGANVLTF. The CDR3 coding sequence is TGTGCCAGCAGCCTGACAGGGGGAGATGGGGCCAACGTCCTGACTTTC.

The rearrangement joins TRBV9 to TRBJ1-3, with unresolved D. V was pared by 0 bases and J by 4 bases, with 11 bases between. From germline, CDR1 is SGDLS and CDR2 YYNGEE. The CDR3 loop spans 15 amino acids. The CDR3, as DNA: TGTGCCAGCAGCGTAGGCACCCTTCCGGGAAACACCATATATTTT. It is translated as CASSVGTLPGNTIYF.

J is TRBJ1-2 and V is TRBV19; 9 bases map to TRBD1. The V gene end was trimmed by 7 bases and the J gene end by 8 bases; junction bases not matched to a gene: 14. Germline V gene data show CDR1 as LNHDA and CDR2 as SQIVND (reference sequence). There are 15 residues in the CDR3. The CDR3: CASTPGRGQGPGYTF. In DNA, the CDR3 is TGTGCCAGTACCCCTGGTCGAGGACAGGGGCCGGGCTACACCTTC.

This clone was counted a few times. J is TRBJ1-2 and V is TRBV5-1, with 7 bases matching TRBD1. CDR3 size: 14 residues. Germline loops: CDR1 SGHRS, CDR2 YFSETQ. V shed 3 bases, J shed 8 bases, and the junction held 10 bases outside the gene matches. The CDR3 loop is CASSSDREALGYTF. CDR3 DNA sequence: TGCGCCAGCAGCTCCGACAGGGAGGCCCTGGGCTACACCTTC. Full variable domain (remainder filled in from reference TRBV5-1 and TRBJ1-2): KAGVTQTPRYLIKTRGQQVTLSCSPISGHRSVSWYQQTPGQGLQFLFEYFSETQRNKGNFPGRFSGRQFSNSRSEMNVSTLELGDSALYLCASSSDREALGYTFGSGTRLTVV.

The chain recombines TRBV18 with TRBJ1-2; 10 bases match TRBD1. Losses at the gene ends were 6 bases for V and 4 bases for J; bases not matched to a gene: 5. Germline V lookup: CDR1 KGHSH, CDR2 LQKENI. The CDR3 sequence is 14 residues long. The CDR3 protein is CASSPTGGLYGYTF. The CDR3 DNA follows: TGTGCCAGCTCGCCGACAGGGGGCCTCTATGGCTACACCTTC.

V gene TRBV5-1 combines with J gene TRBJ1-2; D unclear. Trimming pared 0 bases from V and 8 bases from J, leaving 14 bases between. Germline loops: CDR1 SGHRS, CDR2 YFSETQ. This CDR3 is built from 14 residues. Here the CDR3 DNA reads TGCGCCAGCAGCTTGGGCCCTATGGTCGGAGGCTACACCTTC. Translated, it gives CASSLGPMVGGYTF.

This clone is a singleton in its sample. The chain combines TRBV10-3 with TRBJ1-6; D unresolved. Germline CDR1 and CDR2: ENHRY and SYGVKD. The CDR3 spans 12 residues. V gave up 6 bases and J gave up 7 bases, with 7 bases separating them. CDR3 residues: CAIREENSPLHF. The CDR3 DNA reads TGTGCCATCAGGGAAGAAAATTCACCCCTCCACTTT.

The V and J genes are TRBV4-1 and TRBJ2-1; a possible D gene is TRBD2 (6 bases). Germline values: CDR1 MGHRA, CDR2 YSYEKL. Trimming cost V 0 bases and J 2 bases, with 11 bases left between them. The CDR3 extends over 16 amino acids. The chain's CDR3 is CASSQETSQTYNEQFF. CDR3 sequence (DNA): TGCGCCAGCAGCCAAGAAACTAGCCAAACCTACAATGAGCAGTTCTTC.

The gene calls are TRBV18 and TRBJ2-2; D is possibly TRBD1 (6 bases). CDR3 length: 16 residues. V was trimmed by 2 bases and J by 1 base, leaving 11 bases between them. CDR1 KGHSH and CDR2 LQKENI come from the germline V gene. The CDR3 spells CASSPGQGKNTGELFF. CDR3 coding DNA: TGTGCCAGCTCACCAGGCCAGGGGAAGAACACCGGGGAGCTGTTTTTT.

In this sample, this clone turned up a few times. The chain is built from TRBV19 and TRBJ2-7; D possibly uses TRBD1 or TRBD2 (5 bases each). The germline CDR1 and CDR2 sequences are LNHDA and SQIVND (reference sequence). The length of the CDR3 is 15 residues. Trimming took 8 bases from V and 2 from J, leaving 19 bases between them. The CDR3 reads CASRHSTGATYEQYF. For the CDR3, the DNA is TGTGCCAGTCGACATTCGACCGGGGCCACCTACGAGCAGTACTTC.

This clone occurred once. The chain uses TRBV2 and TRBJ1-4; possibly TRBD1 for D (6 bases). The CDR3 runs to 15 residues. The germline V gene has CDR1 SNHLY and CDR2 FYNNEI. The germline V and J ends were trimmed by 4 bases and 6 bases, with 15 bases remaining between them. In DNA, the CDR3 is TGTGCCAGCAGTGTATGGCGGGGGCGCGATGAAAAACTGTTTTTT. This gives the protein CASSVWRGRDEKLFF.

The rearrangement uses TRBV4-3 and TRBJ2-5; D is uncertain. The CDR3 has 15 residues. Germline loops: CDR1 LGHNA, CDR2 YSLEER. V lost 0 bases and J 2 bases, leaving 10 bases between the germline ends. In nucleotides, the CDR3 is TGCGCCAGCAGCCAAGATGTTAGTGGTCAAGAGACCCAGTACTTC. This codes for CASSQDVSGQETQYF.

V gene TRBV19 combines with J gene TRBJ1-4, with D perhaps TRBD1 (5 bases). Germline CDR1 is LNHDA and CDR2 is SQIVND (reference sequence). This CDR3 is built from 15 residues. With 5 bases removed from V and 8 bases from J, the gap between germline ends came to 18 bases. CDR3 sequence: CASSGAGTAAEKLFF. The CDR3 DNA sequence: TGTGCCAGTAGTGGGGCCGGGACCGCAGCCGAAAAACTGTTTTTT.

There are a few counts of this clone. The CDR3: CASSQGIRTQYF. CDR3 sequence (DNA): TGTGCCAGCAGCCAAGGTATCAGAACGCAGTATTTT. The rearrangement links TRBV16 to TRBJ2-3; no clear D gene. There are 12 residues in the CDR3. V was clipped by 2 bases and J by 9 bases, with 9 bases between them. Germline V gene lookup returns CDR1 KGHSY and CDR2 FQNENV.